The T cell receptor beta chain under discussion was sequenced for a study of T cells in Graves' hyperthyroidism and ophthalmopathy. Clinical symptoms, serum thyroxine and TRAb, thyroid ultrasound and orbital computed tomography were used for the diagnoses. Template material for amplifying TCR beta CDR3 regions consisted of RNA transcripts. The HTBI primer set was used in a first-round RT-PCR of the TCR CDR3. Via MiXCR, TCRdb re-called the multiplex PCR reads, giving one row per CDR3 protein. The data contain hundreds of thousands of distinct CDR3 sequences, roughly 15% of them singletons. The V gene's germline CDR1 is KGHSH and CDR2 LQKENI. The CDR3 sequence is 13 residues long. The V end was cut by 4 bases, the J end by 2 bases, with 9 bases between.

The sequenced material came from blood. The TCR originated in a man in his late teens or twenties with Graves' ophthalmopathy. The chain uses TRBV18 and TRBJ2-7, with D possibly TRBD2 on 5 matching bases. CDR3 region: CASSRGPTYEQYF. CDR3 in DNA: TGTGCCAGCTCACGCGGGCCTACCTACGAGCAGTACTTC.